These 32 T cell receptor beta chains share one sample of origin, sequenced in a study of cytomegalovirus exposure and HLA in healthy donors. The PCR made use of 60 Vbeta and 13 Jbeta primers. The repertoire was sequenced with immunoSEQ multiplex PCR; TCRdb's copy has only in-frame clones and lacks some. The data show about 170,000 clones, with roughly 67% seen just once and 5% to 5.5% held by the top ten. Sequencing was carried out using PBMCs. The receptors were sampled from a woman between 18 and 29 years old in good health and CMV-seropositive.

The CDR3 coding sequence is TGTGCCAGTAACCAACAGGGGAACACTGAAGCTTTCTTT. Its translation: CASNQQGNTEAFF. This chain links TRBV19 with TRBJ1-1, with TRBD1 as a possible D gene (6 bases). This CDR3 region has 13 residues. Germline-derived CDR1 and CDR2 are LNHDA and SQIVND (reference sequence). The V gene lost 7 bases and the J gene lost 1 base, with 10 bases spanning the gap.

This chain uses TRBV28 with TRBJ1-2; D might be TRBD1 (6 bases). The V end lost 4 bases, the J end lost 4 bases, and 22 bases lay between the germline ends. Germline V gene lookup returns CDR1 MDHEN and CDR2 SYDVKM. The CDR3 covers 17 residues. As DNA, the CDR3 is TGTGCCAGCAGTTCACAGGGTTCGGAAGGGTGGATCTATGGCTACACCTTC. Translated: CASSSQGSEGWIYGYTF.

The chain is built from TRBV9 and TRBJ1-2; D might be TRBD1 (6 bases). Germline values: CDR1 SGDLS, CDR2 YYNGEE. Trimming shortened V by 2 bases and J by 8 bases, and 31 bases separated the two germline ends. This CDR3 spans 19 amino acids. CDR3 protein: CASSVSISPYRENSRGYTF. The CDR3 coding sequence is TGTGCCAGCAGCGTGTCCATCAGCCCATACAGGGAGAATTCGCGGGGCTACACCTTC.

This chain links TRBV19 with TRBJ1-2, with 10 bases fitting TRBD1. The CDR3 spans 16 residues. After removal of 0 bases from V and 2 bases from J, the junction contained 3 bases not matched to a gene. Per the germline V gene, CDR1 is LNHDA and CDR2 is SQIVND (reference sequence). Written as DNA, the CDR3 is TGTGCCAGTAGTATAGAAACGACAGGGGGCAACTATGGCTACACCTTC. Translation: CASSIETTGGNYGYTF.

The DNA for the CDR3 is TGTGCCAGCCGATACAGGGGAGGTAATCAGCCCCAGCATTTT. Protein sequence: CASRYRGGNQPQHF. This rearrangement joins TRBV28 to TRBJ1-5; TRBD1 matches 7 bases. CDR1 and CDR2 from the germline V gene are MDHEN and SYDVKM. The CDR3 totals 14 residues. J lost 4 bases, V lost 8 bases, and 8 bases had no gene match.

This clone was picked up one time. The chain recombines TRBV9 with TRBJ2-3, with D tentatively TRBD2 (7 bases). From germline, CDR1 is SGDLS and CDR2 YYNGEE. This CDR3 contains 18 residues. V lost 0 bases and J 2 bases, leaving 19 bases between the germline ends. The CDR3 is CASSVARGGAKTTDTQYF. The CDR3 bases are TGTGCCAGCAGCGTAGCCCGAGGGGGGGCAAAAACCACAGATACGCAGTATTTT.

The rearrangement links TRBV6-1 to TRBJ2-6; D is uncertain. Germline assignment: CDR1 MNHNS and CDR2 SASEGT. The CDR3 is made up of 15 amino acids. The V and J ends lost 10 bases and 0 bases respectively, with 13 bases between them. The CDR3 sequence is CATGLRSSGANVLTF. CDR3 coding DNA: TGTGCCACCGGGTTGAGGAGCTCTGGGGCCAACGTCCTGACTTTC.

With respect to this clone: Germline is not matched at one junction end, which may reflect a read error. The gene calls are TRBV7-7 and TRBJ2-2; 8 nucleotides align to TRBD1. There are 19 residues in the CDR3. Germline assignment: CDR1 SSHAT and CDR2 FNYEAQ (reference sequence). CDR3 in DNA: TGTGCTAGCAGCTTAGCAAGGGTTACAGGGGGAGTTTCCACCGGGGAGCTGTTTTTT. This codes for CASSLARVTGGVSTGELFF.

The CDR3: CAISESLAGGNEQFF. CDR3 nucleotide sequence: TGTGCCATCAGTGAGTCTCTAGCGGGTGGGAATGAGCAGTTCTTC. This chain uses TRBV10-3 with TRBJ2-1; TRBD2 agrees at 8 bases. The CDR3 consists of 15 residues. J lost 7 bases, V lost 0 bases, and 5 bases had no gene match. The germline V gene has CDR1 ENHRY and CDR2 SYGVKD.

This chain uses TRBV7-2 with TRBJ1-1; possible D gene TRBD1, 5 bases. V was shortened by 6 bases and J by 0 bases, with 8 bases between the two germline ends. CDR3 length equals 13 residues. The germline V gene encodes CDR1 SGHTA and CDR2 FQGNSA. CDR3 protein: CASSQQVNTEAFF. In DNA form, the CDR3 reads TGTGCCAGCAGTCAACAGGTGAACACTGAAGCTTTCTTT. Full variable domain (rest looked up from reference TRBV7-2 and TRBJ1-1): GAGVSQSPSNKVTEKGKDVELRCDPISGHTALYWYRQSLGQGLEFLIYFQGNSAPDKSGLPSDRFSAERTGGSVSTLTIQRTQQEDSAVYLCASSQQVNTEAFFGQGTRLTVV.

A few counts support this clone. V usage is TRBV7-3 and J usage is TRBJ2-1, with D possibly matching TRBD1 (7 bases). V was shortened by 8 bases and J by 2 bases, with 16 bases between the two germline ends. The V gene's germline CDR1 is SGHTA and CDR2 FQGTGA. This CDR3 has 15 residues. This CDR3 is CASSDGGGAYNEQFF. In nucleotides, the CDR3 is TGTGCCAGCTCCGATGGAGGGGGCGCCTACAATGAGCAGTTCTTC.

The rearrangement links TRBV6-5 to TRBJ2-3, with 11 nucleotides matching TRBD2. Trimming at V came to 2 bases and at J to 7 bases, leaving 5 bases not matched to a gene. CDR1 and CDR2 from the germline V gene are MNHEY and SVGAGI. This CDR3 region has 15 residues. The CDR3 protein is CASSYGSGGAYTQYF. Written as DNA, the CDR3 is TGTGCCAGCAGTTACGGTAGCGGGGGGGCGTATACGCAGTATTTT.

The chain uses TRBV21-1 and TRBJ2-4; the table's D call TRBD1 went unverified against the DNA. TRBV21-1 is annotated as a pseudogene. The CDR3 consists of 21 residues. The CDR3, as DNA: TGTGCCAGCAGCAACCGAAAAACAGGGGCTAGGATACCCCTAGCCAAAAACATTCAGTACTTC. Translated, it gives CASSNRKTGARIPLAKNIQYF.

CDR3 region: CASSLVAGSNEKLFF. Here the CDR3 DNA reads TGTGCCAGCAGCTTAGTGGCAGGGTCGAATGAAAAACTGTTTTTT. The rearrangement links TRBV7-2 to TRBJ1-4; perhaps TRBD1 as D (5 bases). The CDR3 contains 15 residues. Germline V lookup: CDR1 SGHTA, CDR2 FQGNSA. Trimming left V 1 base short and J 5 bases short, with 11 bases between.

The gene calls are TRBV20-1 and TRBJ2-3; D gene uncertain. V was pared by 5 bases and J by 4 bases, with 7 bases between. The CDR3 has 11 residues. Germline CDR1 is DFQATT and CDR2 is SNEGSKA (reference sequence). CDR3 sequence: CSARGSDTQYF. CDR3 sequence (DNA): TGCAGTGCTCGCGGATCAGATACGCAGTATTTT.

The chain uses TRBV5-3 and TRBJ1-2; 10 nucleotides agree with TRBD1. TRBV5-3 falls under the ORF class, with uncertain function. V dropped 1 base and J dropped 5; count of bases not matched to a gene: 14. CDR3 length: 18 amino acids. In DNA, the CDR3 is TGTGCCAGAAGCTTGAAGTCTAGGACAGGGGGTAAATGTTATGGCTACACCTTC. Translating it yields CARSLKSRTGGKCYGYTF.

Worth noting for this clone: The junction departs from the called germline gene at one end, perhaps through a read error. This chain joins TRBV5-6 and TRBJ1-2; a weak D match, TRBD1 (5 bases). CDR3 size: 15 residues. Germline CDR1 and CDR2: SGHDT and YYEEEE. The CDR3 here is CACSSQSGWGYGYTF. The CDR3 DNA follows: TGTGCCTGCAGCTCGCAATCAGGGTGGGGCTATGGCTACACCTTC.

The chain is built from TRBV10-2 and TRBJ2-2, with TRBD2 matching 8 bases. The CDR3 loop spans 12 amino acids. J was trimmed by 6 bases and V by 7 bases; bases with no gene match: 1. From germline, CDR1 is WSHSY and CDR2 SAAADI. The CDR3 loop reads CASKTSAGELFF. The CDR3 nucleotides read TGCGCCAGCAAGACTAGCGCCGGGGAGCTGTTTTTT.

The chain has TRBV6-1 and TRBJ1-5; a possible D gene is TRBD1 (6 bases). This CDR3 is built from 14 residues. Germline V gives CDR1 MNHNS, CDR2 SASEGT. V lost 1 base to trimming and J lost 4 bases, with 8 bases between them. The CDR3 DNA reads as TGTGCCAGCAGTGAAGGGACAGAGAATCAGCCCCAGCATTTT. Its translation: CASSEGTENQPQHF.

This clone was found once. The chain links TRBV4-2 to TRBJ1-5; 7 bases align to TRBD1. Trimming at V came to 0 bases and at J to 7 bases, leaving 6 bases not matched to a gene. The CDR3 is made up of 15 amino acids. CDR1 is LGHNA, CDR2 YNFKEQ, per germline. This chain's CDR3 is CASSQDFQGVQPQHF. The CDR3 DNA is TGTGCCAGCAGCCAAGATTTTCAGGGGGTCCAGCCCCAGCATTTT.

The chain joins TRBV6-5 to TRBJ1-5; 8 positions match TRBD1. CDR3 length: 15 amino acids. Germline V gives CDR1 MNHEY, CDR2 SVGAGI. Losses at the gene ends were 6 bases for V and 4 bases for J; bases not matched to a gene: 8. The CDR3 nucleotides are TGTGCCAGCAGCCAAGGACAGGGAGGTAATCAGCCCCAGCATTTT. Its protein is CASSQGQGGNQPQHF.

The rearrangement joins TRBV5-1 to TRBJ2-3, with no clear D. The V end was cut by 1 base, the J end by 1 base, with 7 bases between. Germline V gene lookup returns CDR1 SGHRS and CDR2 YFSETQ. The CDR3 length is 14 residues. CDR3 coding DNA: TGCGCCAGCAGCTTGACACCCCGCACAGATACGCAGTATTTT. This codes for CASSLTPRTDTQYF.

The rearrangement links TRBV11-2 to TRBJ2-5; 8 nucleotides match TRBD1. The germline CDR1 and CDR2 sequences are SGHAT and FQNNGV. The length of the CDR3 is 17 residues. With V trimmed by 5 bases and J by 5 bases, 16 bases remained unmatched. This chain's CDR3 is CASSPTTNDRGRETQYF. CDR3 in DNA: TGTGCCAGCAGCCCCACAACTAATGACAGGGGTCGTGAGACCCAGTACTTC.

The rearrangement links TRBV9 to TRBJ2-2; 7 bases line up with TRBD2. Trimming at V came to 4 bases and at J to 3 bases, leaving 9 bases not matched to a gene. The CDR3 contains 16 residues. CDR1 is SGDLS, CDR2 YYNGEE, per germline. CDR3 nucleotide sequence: TGTGCCAGCAGCTCACTCGACGGGGGGTACACCGGGGAGCTGTTTTTT. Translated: CASSSLDGGYTGELFF.

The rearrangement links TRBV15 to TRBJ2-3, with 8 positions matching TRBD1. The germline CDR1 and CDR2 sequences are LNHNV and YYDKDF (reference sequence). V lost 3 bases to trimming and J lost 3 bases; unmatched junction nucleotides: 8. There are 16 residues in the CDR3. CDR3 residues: CATSSPTGVATDTQYF. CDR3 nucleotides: TGTGCCACCAGCAGTCCGACAGGGGTTGCAACAGATACGCAGTATTTT.

This CDR3 reads CASTIGGGGTYNEQFF. CDR3 nucleotides: TGTGCCAGCACCATCGGGGGCGGGGGGACCTACAATGAGCAGTTCTTC. V and J are TRBV5-6 and TRBJ2-1, with TRBD2 identical over 8 bases. This CDR3 contains 16 residues. In germline, CDR1 is SGHDT, CDR2 YYEEEE. V gave up 6 bases and J gave up 2 bases; unmatched junction bases: 10.

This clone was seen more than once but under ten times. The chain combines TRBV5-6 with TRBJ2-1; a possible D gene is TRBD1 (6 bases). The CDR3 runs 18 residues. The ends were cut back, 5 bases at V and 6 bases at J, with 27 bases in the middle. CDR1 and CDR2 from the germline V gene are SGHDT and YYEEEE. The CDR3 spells CASRGNSLDRPRGNEQFF. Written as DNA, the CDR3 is TGTGCCAGCAGGGGGAACTCCCTCGACAGGCCGAGGGGCAATGAGCAGTTCTTC.

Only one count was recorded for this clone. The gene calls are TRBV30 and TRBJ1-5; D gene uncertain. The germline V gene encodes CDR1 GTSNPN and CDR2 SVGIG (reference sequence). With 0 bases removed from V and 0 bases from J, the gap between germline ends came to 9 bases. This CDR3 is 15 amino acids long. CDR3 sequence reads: CAWSVLGVSNQPQHF. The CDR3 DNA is TGTGCCTGGAGTGTACTCGGAGTTAGCAATCAGCCCCAGCATTTT.

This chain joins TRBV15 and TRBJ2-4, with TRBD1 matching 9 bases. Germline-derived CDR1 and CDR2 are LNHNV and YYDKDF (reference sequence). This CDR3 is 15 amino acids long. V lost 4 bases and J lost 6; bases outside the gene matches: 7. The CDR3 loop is CATSNLGQGRNIQYF. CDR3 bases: TGTGCCACCAGCAATTTGGGACAGGGCAGAAACATTCAGTACTTC.

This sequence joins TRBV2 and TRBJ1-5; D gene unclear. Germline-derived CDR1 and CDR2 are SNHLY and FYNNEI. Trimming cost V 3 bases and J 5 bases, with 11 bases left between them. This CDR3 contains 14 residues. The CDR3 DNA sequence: TGTGCCAGCAGTGATTCCTTCGGGGATCAGCCCCAGCATTTT. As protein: CASSDSFGDQPQHF.

CDR3 in amino acids: CASSSTGANTEAFF. CDR3 nucleotides: TGTGCCAGCAGCTCGACAGGGGCGAACACTGAAGCTTTCTTT. The chain has TRBV11-1 and TRBJ1-1; TRBD1 matches at 8 bases. This CDR3 is built from 14 residues. The junction had 2 bases not matched to a gene; V was cut back by 4 bases and J by 1 base. The V gene's germline CDR1 is SGHAT and CDR2 FQDESV (reference sequence).

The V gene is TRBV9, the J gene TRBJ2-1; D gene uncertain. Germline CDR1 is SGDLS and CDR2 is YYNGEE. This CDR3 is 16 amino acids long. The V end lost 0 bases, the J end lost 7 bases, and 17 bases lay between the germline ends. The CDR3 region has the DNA TGTGCCAGCAGCGTAGGTAGTACGTTCATAGTGAATGAGCAGTTCTTC. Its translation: CASSVGSTFIVNEQFF.